These 32 T cell receptor beta chains originate from one sample sequenced in a study of T cell responses to AZD1222 COVID-19 vaccine. Libraries were prepared by immunoSEQ multiplex PCR; TCRdb keeps only in-frame clonotypes and omits some of them. This sample has around 97,000 clones, with 80% to 90% found just once. The source was peripheral blood, collected on day 0 of AZD1222 vaccination. The receptors come from an adult in good health.

The rearrangement uses TRBV27 and TRBJ2-1; TRBD2 is a possible D gene (5 bases). Trimming took off 2 bases at V and 3 bases at J, with 8 bases between the two ends. The CDR3 extends over 14 amino acids. Germline V gene data show CDR1 as MNHEY and CDR2 as SMNVEV (reference sequence). The CDR3 protein is CASSLMGVYNEQFF. CDR3 bases: TGTGCCAGCAGTTTAATGGGAGTCTACAATGAGCAGTTCTTC.

CDR3 amino acids: CASSFTSGSPTAGELFF. CDR3 nucleotide sequence: TGTGCCAGCAGCTTTACTAGCGGGAGCCCGACGGCCGGGGAGCTGTTTTTT. The chain recombines TRBV11-2 with TRBJ2-2; TRBD2 matches at 11 bases. V lost 3 bases, J lost 6 bases, and 9 bases stayed unmatched. The length of the CDR3 is 17 residues. CDR1 is SGHAT and CDR2 is FQNNGV in the germline V gene.

This clone was picked up one time. The chain employs TRBV6-2 or TRBV6-3 and TRBJ2-7, with 7 bases identical to TRBD1. The CDR3 totals 17 residues. Germline CDR1 reads MNHEY; CDR2 reads SVGEGT. V dropped 6 bases and J dropped 0; count of bases not matched to a gene: 14. CDR3 sequence: CASSRNQDRWSSYEQYF. The CDR3 nucleotides are TGTGCCAGCAGCCGAAACCAGGACAGGTGGAGCTCCTACGAGCAGTACTTC.

In this sample, this clone turned up once. V is TRBV10-1 and J is TRBJ1-3; D is unclear. The CDR3 is made up of 11 amino acids. CDR1 is WNHNN, CDR2 SYGVQD, per germline (reference sequence). V was pared by 4 bases and J by 4 bases, with 2 bases between. The CDR3 nucleotides are TGCGCCAGCAGTGGGGGAAACACCATATATTTT. It yields the protein CASSGGNTIYF.

The rearrangement uses TRBV11-2 and TRBJ2-7; possibly TRBD1 or TRBD2 for D (5 bases each). V lost 4 bases, J lost 12 bases, and 13 bases lay in between. Germline CDR1 SGHAT, CDR2 FQNNGV. There are 11 residues in the CDR3. As DNA, the CDR3 is TGTGCCAGCAGCTACGGGACCCTCGTGTACTTC. Amino acid sequence: CASSYGTLVYF.

The chain joins TRBV2 to TRBJ1-4, with D perhaps TRBD1 (5 bases). The germline CDR1 and CDR2 sequences are SNHLY and FYNNEI. V was pared by 5 bases and J by 7 bases, with 14 bases between. CDR3 length: 14 amino acids. CDR3 DNA sequence: TGTGCCAGCAGTACCGACAGATCCCGTGAAAAACTGTTTTTT. It is translated as CASSTDRSREKLFF.

This chain connects TRBV11-2 to TRBJ2-7, with D hard to call. The CDR3 has 16 amino acids. Germline-derived CDR1 and CDR2 are SGHAT and FQNNGV. V gave up 1 base and J gave up 0 bases, with 13 bases separating them. This chain's CDR3 is CASSLGGQATSYEQYF. The CDR3 coding sequence is TGTGCCAGCAGCTTAGGGGGTCAGGCGACCTCCTACGAGCAGTACTTC.

The chain employs TRBV2 and TRBJ2-1, with 9 bases aligning to TRBD1. The length of the CDR3 is 15 residues. Germline V gene data show CDR1 as SNHLY and CDR2 as FYNNEI. V shed 10 bases and J 2 bases; nucleotides not matched to a gene: 9. The DNA of the CDR3 is TGTGCCAACGGACAGGGGCGTACCCCCTACAATGAGCAGTTCTTC. Encoded protein: CANGQGRTPYNEQFF. The variable domain in full, completed from reference TRBV2 and TRBJ2-1, reads EPEVTQTPSHQVTQMGQEVILRCVPISNHLYFYWYRQILGQKVEFLVSFYNNEISEKSEIFDDQFSVERPDGSNFTLKIRSTKLEDSAMYFCANGQGRTPYNEQFFGPGTRLTVL.

The genes are TRBV19 and TRBJ1-5; perhaps TRBD1 as D (6 bases). CDR1 LNHDA and CDR2 SQIVND come from the germline V gene (reference sequence). This CDR3 is 14 amino acids long. The germline V and J ends were trimmed by 8 bases and 2 bases, with 13 bases remaining between them. The CDR3, as DNA: TGTGCCAGTTTTAGGGGGTCGGGCAATCAGCCCCAGCATTTT. Amino acid sequence: CASFRGSGNQPQHF.

The V gene is TRBV4-3, the J gene TRBJ2-3; D gene ambiguous. Germline V gives CDR1 LGHNA, CDR2 YSLEER. The CDR3 has 14 amino acids. Trimming cost V 2 bases and J 2 bases, with 8 bases left between them. The CDR3 bases are TGCGCCAGCAGCCAACTTGCGGACACAGATACGCAGTATTTT. This codes for CASSQLADTDTQYF.

There are a few counts of this clone. The chain has TRBV5-1 and TRBJ1-1; D gene ambiguous. The CDR3 spans 11 residues. The ends were cut back, 2 bases at V and 2 bases at J, with 1 base in the middle. Germline assignment: CDR1 SGHRS and CDR2 YFSETQ. The CDR3 is CASSFNTEAFF. The CDR3 nucleotides are TGCGCCAGCAGCTTTAACACTGAAGCTTTCTTT.

The rearrangement links TRBV7-2 to TRBJ1-6, with D perhaps matching TRBD1 (6 bases). The ends were cut back, 4 bases at V and 3 bases at J, with 7 bases in the middle. The CDR3 runs 14 residues. Germline V gives CDR1 SGHTA, CDR2 FQGNSA. Here the CDR3 reads CASSSDSYNSPLHF. The CDR3 DNA reads as TGTGCCAGCAGCTCGGACAGCTATAATTCACCCCTCCACTTT.

The chain is built from TRBV29-1 and TRBJ2-2; D possibly corresponds to TRBD1 (5 bases). Trimming cost V 4 bases and J 6 bases, with 9 bases left between them. The CDR3 runs 12 residues. Germline CDR1 reads SQVTM; CDR2 reads ANQGSEA. This CDR3 reads CSVVTGAGELFF. In DNA form, the CDR3 reads TGCAGCGTTGTCACAGGCGCCGGGGAGCTGTTTTTT.

V and J are TRBV7-2 and TRBJ2-1; TRBD2 aligns across 13 bases. V was clipped by 5 bases and J by 10 bases; unmatched bases: 8. CDR3 length: 15 amino acids. Germline V lookup: CDR1 SGHTA, CDR2 FQGNSA. This CDR3 reads CASSPTSGRLFEQFF. Written as DNA, the CDR3 is TGTGCCAGCAGCCCGACTAGCGGGAGGTTATTCGAGCAGTTCTTC.

This chain uses TRBV18 with TRBJ2-1, with TRBD1 identical over 8 bases. The CDR3 consists of 14 residues. Trimming took 5 bases from V and 5 from J; bases not matched to a gene: 5. Germline-derived CDR1 and CDR2 are KGHSH and LQKENI. CDR3 nucleotides: TGTGCCAGCTCATGGGCAGGGGGCGACAATGAGCAGTTCTTC. It yields the protein CASSWAGGDNEQFF. Together with reference TRBV18 and TRBJ2-1, the CDR3 gives the full variable domain: NAGVMQNPRHLVRRRGQEARLRCSPMKGHSHVYWYRQLPEEGLKFMVYLQKENIIDESGMPKERFSAEFPKEGPSILRIQQVVRGDSAAYFCASSWAGGDNEQFFGPGTRLTVL.

J is TRBJ1-4 and V is TRBV4-3; D is unclear. With 0 bases removed from V and 6 bases from J, the gap between germline ends came to 8 bases. Germline lookup yields CDR1 LGHNA and CDR2 YSLEER. The CDR3 is 14 amino acids. CDR3 in amino acids: CASSQEVSDEKLFF. CDR3 DNA: TGCGCCAGCAGCCAAGAGGTGAGCGATGAAAAACTGTTTTTT.

The chain links TRBV5-1 to TRBJ1-4; D remains unclear. The germline gives CDR1 SGHRS, CDR2 YFSETQ. Trimming removed 0 bases from V and 8 bases from J, with 2 bases in between. CDR3 length: 11 amino acids. The CDR3: CASSLGEKLFF. Written as DNA, the CDR3 is TGCGCCAGCAGCTTGGGCGAAAAACTGTTTTTT.

The rearrangement joins TRBV7-9 to TRBJ1-1; 7 positions match TRBD1. From germline, CDR1 is SEHNR and CDR2 FQNEAQ (reference sequence). The CDR3 loop spans 15 amino acids. After removal of 6 bases from V and 0 bases from J, the junction contained 7 bases not matched to a gene. The CDR3 sequence is CASRTGGQLNTEAFF. The CDR3 region has the DNA TGTGCCAGCAGGACGGGGGGACAGTTGAACACTGAAGCTTTCTTT.

The V call is TRBV6-6, the J call TRBJ1-6; 9 bases agree with TRBD1. In germline, CDR1 is MNHNY, CDR2 SVGAGI (reference sequence). The CDR3 contains 14 residues. V lost 4 bases, J lost 9 bases, and 4 bases stayed unmatched. The CDR3 loop reads CASSLTDRGSPLHF. CDR3 coding DNA: TGTGCCAGCAGTTTGACGGACAGGGGTTCACCCCTCCACTTT.

The rearrangement links TRBV7-2 to TRBJ2-1; D remains ambiguous. From germline, CDR1 is SGHTA and CDR2 FQGNSA. There are 16 residues in the CDR3. Trimming took off 1 base at V and 8 bases at J, with 18 bases between the two ends. CDR3 sequence reads: CASSLVFGPQGDEQFF. The CDR3 DNA reads as TGTGCCAGCAGCTTAGTTTTTGGGCCGCAAGGCGATGAGCAGTTCTTC. The variable domain in full, with the rest retrieved from reference TRBV7-2 and TRBJ2-1, is GAGVSQSPSNKVTEKGKDVELRCDPISGHTALYWYRQSLGQGLEFLIYFQGNSAPDKSGLPSDRFSAERTGGSVSTLTIQRTQQEDSAVYLCASSLVFGPQGDEQFFGPGTRLTVL.

The chain is built from TRBV7-6 and TRBJ2-3; D is unclear. V was shortened by 4 bases and J by 4 bases, with 12 bases between the two germline ends. Germline CDR1 and CDR2: SGHVS and FNYEAQ. The CDR3 sequence is 14 residues long. In DNA, the CDR3 is TGTGCCAGCAGCTCTTCCCTATCCGCAGATACGCAGTATTTT. Translated, it gives CASSSSLSADTQYF.

V is TRBV11-1 and J is TRBJ2-7, with D uncertain. V was cut by 1 base and J by 3 bases, with 13 bases left in between. The CDR3 extends over 15 amino acids. The germline gives CDR1 SGHAT, CDR2 FQDESV (reference sequence). The CDR3 reads CASSLVGDAFYEQYF. DNA of the CDR3: TGTGCCAGCAGCTTAGTGGGTGACGCCTTCTACGAGCAGTACTTC.

The rearrangement uses TRBV6-6 and TRBJ2-1; 8 bases map to TRBD2. The junction had 7 bases not matched to a gene; V was cut back by 5 bases and J by 4 bases. Per the germline V gene, CDR1 is MNHNY and CDR2 is SVGAGI (reference sequence). This CDR3 has 15 amino acids. CDR3 protein: CASSPGTSEYNEQFF. CDR3 nucleotide sequence: TGTGCCAGCAGTCCCGGGACTAGTGAGTACAATGAGCAGTTCTTC.

CDR3 sequence (DNA): TGTGCCAGCAGGGACAGAGAAGCTTTCTTT. Protein product: CASRDREAFF. The chain uses TRBV28 and TRBJ1-1; the D gene is possibly TRBD1 (6 bases). The length of the CDR3 is 10 residues. Looked up from germline, CDR1 is MDHEN and CDR2 is SYDVKM. V was trimmed by 6 bases and J by 8 bases, leaving 7 bases between them.

The chain combines TRBV3-1 (or the pseudogene TRBV3-2) with TRBJ2-4; 9 nucleotides line up with TRBD2. Per the germline V gene, CDR1 is LGHDT and CDR2 is YNNKEL (reference sequence). The CDR3 sequence is 16 residues long. V shed 4 bases and J 0 bases; nucleotides not matched to a gene: 4. CDR3 sequence (DNA): TGTGCCAGCAGCCTAAGACTAGCGGTAGCCAAAAACATTCAGTACTTC. As protein: CASSLRLAVAKNIQYF.

Here the CDR3 DNA reads TGTGCCAGCAGGTTCCGGGGCCCGGAGGGAAACACCATATATTTT. It yields the protein CASRFRGPEGNTIYF. The chain recombines TRBV6-5 with TRBJ1-3; D possibly corresponds to TRBD1 (5 bases). Per germline, CDR1 MNHEY and CDR2 SVGAGI. Trimming stripped 6 bases from V and 4 bases from J, with 16 bases between. There are 15 residues in the CDR3.

The chain has TRBV2 and TRBJ1-1, with D hard to call. Germline assignment: CDR1 SNHLY and CDR2 FYNNEI. The length of the CDR3 is 12 residues. Trimming shortened V by 8 bases and J by 1 base, and 8 bases separated the two germline ends. The CDR3, as DNA: TGTGCCAGCGCCTTCGGGAACACTGAAGCTTTCTTT. Protein sequence: CASAFGNTEAFF.

The chain uses TRBV3-1 (or the pseudogene TRBV3-2) and TRBJ1-1; 7 bases are shared with TRBD1. This CDR3 has 14 residues. V dropped 3 bases and J dropped 4; count of bases not matched to a gene: 5. CDR1 LGHDT and CDR2 YNNKEL come from the germline V gene (reference sequence). This CDR3 reads CASSQQGGVTEAFF. In nucleotides, the CDR3 is TGTGCCAGCAGCCAGCAGGGGGGGGTCACTGAAGCTTTCTTT.

V gene TRBV20-1 combines with J gene TRBJ1-5, with D perhaps matching TRBD1 (6 bases). Germline CDR1 DFQATT, CDR2 SNEGSKA (reference sequence). The CDR3 extends over 15 amino acids. V lost 3 bases and J lost 2, with 14 bases in between. The chain's CDR3 is CSASTGRGRNQPQHF. CDR3 nucleotide sequence: TGCAGTGCTAGTACAGGCAGGGGACGCAATCAGCCCCAGCATTTT.

The gene calls are TRBV12-3 or TRBV12-4 and TRBJ2-7, with 12 nucleotides matching TRBD2. This CDR3 is built from 13 residues. Trimming cost V 6 bases and J 5 bases; bases outside gene matches: 2. The CDR3 region has the DNA TGTGCCAGCAGGACTAGCGGGGGAGACGAGCAGTACTTC. As protein: CASRTSGGDEQYF.

CDR3 in DNA: TGTGCCAGTAGTATCAGGCGAGATAATTCACCCCTCCACTTT. Translation gives CASSIRRDNSPLHF. V is TRBV19 and J is TRBJ1-6; D is uncertain. V shed 3 bases and J shed 5 bases, with 8 bases lying between them. Germline CDR1 LNHDA, CDR2 SQIVND (reference sequence). The CDR3 covers 14 residues.

The CDR3: CASSPSRGTGELFF. DNA of the CDR3: TGTGCCAGCTCACCGAGTCGGGGTACCGGGGAGCTGTTTTTT. The gene calls are TRBV18 and TRBJ2-2; perhaps TRBD2 as D (5 bases). The CDR3 contains 14 residues. V lost 3 bases and J 5 bases, leaving 10 bases between the germline ends. The germline CDR1 and CDR2 sequences are KGHSH and LQKENI.